This TCR beta chain was captured by sequencing in a study of cytomegalovirus exposure and HLA in healthy donors. Study-wide findings and caveats: Researchers reported in a later analysis that common viral pathogens appeared linked to several top clusters. Testing in vitro showed a few CMV-associated chains specific for CMV antigens. Cytomegalovirus status was reportedly diagnosed by the classifier with high sensitivity and specificity.

Vbeta (60) and Jbeta (13) primers were used in the PCR. Data came from immunoSEQ multiplex PCR; TCRdb stores just in-frame clones and leaves some out. The sample has 100,000 to 150,000 clones; less than 80% are singletons. Germline lookup yields CDR1 SGHVS and CDR2 FNYEAQ. This CDR3 contains 13 residues. Germline trimming cut 5 bases from V and 8 bases from J; bases unmatched to any gene: 7. Regarding donors, all were healthy bone marrow donors. The sample holds a few counts of this clone. Its specificity is unknown. The chain joins TRBV7-6 to TRBJ2-3; 7 bases map to TRBD2. This TCR came from a man aged 25 to 45 in good health and CMV-seronegative. Material for sequencing was PBMCs. CDR3 nucleotide sequence: TGTGCCAGCAGCAGCAAACTAGCGAGTACGCAGTATTTT. Amino acid sequence: CASSSKLASTQYF.